This T cell receptor beta chain stems from a study of T cell repertoires in cytomegalovirus infection. Study as a whole: Public TCR beta signature analysis indicated the presence of both CMV infection and matching HLA type.

Study results and limitations: Identification of carriers of CMV plus the relevant HLA was achieved through cumulative public TCR beta family frequency.

TCRdb re-called the reads through MiXCR, storing one row per CDR3 protein. The sample lists around 530,000 distinct CDR3 sequences, 26% occurring once. Trimming stripped 1 base from V and 1 base from J, with 10 bases between. CDR1 is SGHTA, CDR2 FQGNSA, per germline. This CDR3 has 15 amino acids. This clonotype was recorded many times. The antigen is undetermined. Input material: PBMCs. The genes are TRBV7-2 and TRBJ2-5; possible D gene TRBD2, 5 bases. This TCR was sampled from a human donor in good health (CMV status not recorded). Some clones in this sample may be carry-over from other donors' samples. The CDR3 sequence is CASSLDPAVQETQYF. Written as DNA, the CDR3 is TGTGCCAGCAGCTTAGACCCAGCGGTCCAAGAGACCCAGTACTTC.